This paragraph reports one T cell receptor beta chain. Its antigen is not known. A junction end diverges from the germline sequence, so it may reflect a read error. CDR1 DFQATT and CDR2 SNEGSKA come from the germline V gene (reference sequence). This CDR3 has 14 amino acids. The record originates from a study of blood T cells in healthy people across ages. General observations from the study: Comparison with aged donors showed that long-lived donors had more naive CD4+ cells and higher diversity.

The individuals who served as donors were healthy Caucasians living in Russia, aged roughly 6 to 100. Sample-barcoded 5' priming and a J-beta primer mix drove a second PCR of roughly 7 to 11 cycles. Template switching added a 12-random-nucleotide identifier to every cDNA molecule. Every sample gave at least 2.5 million paired-end reads containing CDR3. TCRdb used MiXCR to reprocess the 5' RACE reads, holding one entry per CDR3 protein. This sample has about 940,000 distinct CDR3 sequences, with roughly 50% found just once. The chain joins TRBV20-1 to TRBJ1-3; D may be TRBD1 (5 bases). Sequencing was carried out using blood. The receptor's source is a man aged 25-45 years in good health. CDR3 nucleotides: TGCAGTGCGGGGACCGGGACCGCGGGAAGCACCATATATTTT. Its translation is CSAGTGTAGSTIYF.